The present T cell receptor beta chain was sequenced within a study of blood T cell repertoires in COVID-19. Looking at the study overall: From T cells, B-cell-depleted T cells, or PBMCs came the material, which was cDNA or gDNA.

Original processing notes: Nucleated cell counts were estimated from reference gene primer amplification. Measured with immunoSEQ multiplex PCR; TCRdb has only the in-frame clones, and not every one. V and J calls and clone size are those listed in that table; D and trimming were worked out from the DNA. The table has tens of thousands of clones, 88% seen once. The sample was peripheral blood. The receptor comes from a human donor in a cohort sampled during active COVID-19.

The CDR3 coding sequence is TGTGCCAGCAGGGCCGGGACAGTGAACGGGGAGCTGTTTTTT. Translated, it gives CASRAGTVNGELFF. This chain connects TRBV28 to TRBJ2-2; 7 positions match TRBD1. Germline V gene data show CDR1 as MDHEN and CDR2 as SYDVKM. The V segment lost 6 bases and the J segment 7 bases; nucleotides outside the gene matches: 8. The CDR3 totals 14 residues.